The rows below give T cell receptor beta chains drawn from one sample of a study of cytomegalovirus exposure and HLA in healthy donors. TCRdb's table, derived via immunoSEQ multiplex PCR, lists solely in-frame clones and lacks some. The table shows about 150,000 clones, with around 84% occurring only once. Sequencing was carried out using PBMCs. The receptors shown here come from a man aged 30 to 45 in good health and CMV-seropositive. The conserved cysteine and the conserved F or W are not part of the CDR3 here. Each record gives: V gene, clone size, J gene, CDR3 protein. Clone size appears in some rows only: once, few, many, or a class for an expanded clone.

TRBV5-4	few	TRBJ1-1	ASSLRGTTEAF
TRBV7-2	.	TRBJ2-5	ASSLDRPLAGQETQY
TRBV19	.	TRBJ1-5	ASSILLIPNQPQH
TRBV7-9	.	TRBJ2-7	ASSSGDGRAYEQY
TRBV11-2	.	TRBJ2-1	ASSLVGGRRYNEQF
TRBV5-1	.	TRBJ1-3	ASSWGDSGSGNTIY
TRBV19	.	TRBJ2-7	ASSIFSGSSYEQY
TRBV5-4	.	TRBJ1-2	ASSADQGARGYT
TRBV18	.	TRBJ2-2	ASKQVYTGELF
TRBV30	.	TRBJ1-3	AWSQGPGNTIY
TRBV6-5	.	TRBJ2-5	ASSPDRYPQETQY